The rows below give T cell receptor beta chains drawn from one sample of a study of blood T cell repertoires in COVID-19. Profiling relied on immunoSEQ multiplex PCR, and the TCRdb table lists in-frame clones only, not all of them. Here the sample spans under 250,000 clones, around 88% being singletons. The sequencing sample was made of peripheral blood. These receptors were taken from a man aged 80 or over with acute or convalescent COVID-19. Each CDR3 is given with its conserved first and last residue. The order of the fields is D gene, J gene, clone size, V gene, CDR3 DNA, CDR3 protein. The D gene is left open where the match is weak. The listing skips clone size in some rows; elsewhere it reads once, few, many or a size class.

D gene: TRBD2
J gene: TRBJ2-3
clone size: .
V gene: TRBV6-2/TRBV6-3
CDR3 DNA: TGTGCCAGCAGTTACTCGGGACTAGCGGGGGAGTTCACAGATACGCAGTATTTT
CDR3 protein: CASSYSGLAGEFTDTQYF

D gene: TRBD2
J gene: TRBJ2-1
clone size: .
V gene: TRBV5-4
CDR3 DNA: TGTGCCAGCAGCTCCAGGACTAGCGGGAGCTTCAATGAGCAGTTCTTC
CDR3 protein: CASSSRTSGSFNEQFF

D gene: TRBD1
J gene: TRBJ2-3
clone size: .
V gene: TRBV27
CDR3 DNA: TGTGCCAGCAGTTTGGGGGACAGGCCAAGGGATACGCAGTATTTT
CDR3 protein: CASSLGDRPRDTQYF

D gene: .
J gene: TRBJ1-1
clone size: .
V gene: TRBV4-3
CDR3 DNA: TGCGCCAGCAGCAGGGCCGGGACACTCCAGAACACTGAAGCTTTCTTT
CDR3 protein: CASSRAGTLQNTEAFF

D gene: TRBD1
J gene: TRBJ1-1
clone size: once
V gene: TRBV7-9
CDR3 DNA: TGTGCCAGCAGCTCGACAGGGTTGAGTGCTTTCTTT
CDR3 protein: CASSSTGLSAFF

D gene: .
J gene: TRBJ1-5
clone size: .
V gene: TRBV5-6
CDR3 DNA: TGTGCCAGCAGCTCCAGGGGAGTAAATCAGCCCCAGCATTTT
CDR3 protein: CASSSRGVNQPQHF

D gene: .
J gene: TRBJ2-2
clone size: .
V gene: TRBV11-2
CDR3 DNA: TGTGCCAGCAGCCCCCAAGGTGGCCCCACTAAGCTGTTTTTT
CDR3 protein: CASSPQGGPTKLFF

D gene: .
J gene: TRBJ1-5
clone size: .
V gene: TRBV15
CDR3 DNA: TGTGCCACCAGCAGGCTAGGGGGAAGAGGTCAGCCCCAGCATTTT
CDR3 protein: CATSRLGGRGQPQHF

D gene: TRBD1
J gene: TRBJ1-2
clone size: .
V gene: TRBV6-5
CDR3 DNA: TGTGCCAGCAGTTATGGACAGGATCTAAACTATGGCTACACCTTC
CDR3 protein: CASSYGQDLNYGYTF

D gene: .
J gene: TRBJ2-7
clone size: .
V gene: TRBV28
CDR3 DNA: TGTGCCAGCAGTCCTGGGGGGACAGAGACCTACGAGCAGTACTTC
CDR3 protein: CASSPGGTETYEQYF

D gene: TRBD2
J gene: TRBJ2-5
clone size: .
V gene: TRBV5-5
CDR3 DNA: TGTGCCAGCAGGTCCGGGACTAGCGGGTCCTGGGGCGGGGAGACCCAGTACTTC
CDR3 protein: CASRSGTSGSWGGETQYF

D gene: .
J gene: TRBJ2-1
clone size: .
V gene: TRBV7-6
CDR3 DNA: TGTGCCAGCAGCTTAAAGGCGGGGAACGGCCCCAATGAGCAGTTCTTC
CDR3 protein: CASSLKAGNGPNEQFF

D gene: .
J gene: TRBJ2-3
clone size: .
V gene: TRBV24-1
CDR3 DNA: TGTGCCACCAGTGTATCCGGGGGCACAGATACGCAGTATTTT
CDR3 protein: CATSVSGGTDTQYF

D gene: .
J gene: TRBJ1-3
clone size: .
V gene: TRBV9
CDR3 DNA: TGTGCCAGCAGCGCCCACAGGGCTGGAAACACCATATATTTT
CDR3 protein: CASSAHRAGNTIYF

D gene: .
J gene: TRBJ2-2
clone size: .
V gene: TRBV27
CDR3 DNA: TGTGCCACCCAGTGGCGGTTAAACACCGGGGAGCTGTTTTTT
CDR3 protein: CATQWRLNTGELFF

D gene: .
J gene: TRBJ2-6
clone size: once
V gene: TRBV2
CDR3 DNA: TGTGCCAGCAGTGAAGGCGGGCTTGGGGCCAACGTCCTGACTTTC
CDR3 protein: CASSEGGLGANVLTF

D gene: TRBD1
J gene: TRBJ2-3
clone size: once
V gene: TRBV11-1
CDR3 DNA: TGTGCCAGCAGCCTTACTCCGGGACAGGGGGGAGATACGCAGTATTTT
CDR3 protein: CASSLTPGQGGDTQYF

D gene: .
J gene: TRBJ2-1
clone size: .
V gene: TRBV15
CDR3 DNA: TGTGCCACCAGCCCTGGGGAGGGGGGATCCTACAATGAGCAGTTCTTC
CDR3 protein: CATSPGEGGSYNEQFF

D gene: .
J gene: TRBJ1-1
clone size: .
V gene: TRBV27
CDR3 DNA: TGTGCCAGCAGTGTACAGCAGAACACTGAAGCTTTCTTT
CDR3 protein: CASSVQQNTEAFF

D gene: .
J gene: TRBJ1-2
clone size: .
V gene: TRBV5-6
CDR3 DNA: TGTGCCAGCAGCTTAAGGGGGAGACTTGGATATGGCTACACCTTC
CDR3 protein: CASSLRGRLGYGYTF

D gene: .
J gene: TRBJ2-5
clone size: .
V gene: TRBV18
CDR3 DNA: TGTGCCAGCGCTTGGACACCACAAGAGACCCAGTACTTC
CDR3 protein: CASAWTPQETQYF

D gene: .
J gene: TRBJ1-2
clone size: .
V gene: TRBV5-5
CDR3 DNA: TGTGCCAGCAGCTTGGCCGTACAGGTTAACTATGGCTACACCTTC
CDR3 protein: CASSLAVQVNYGYTF

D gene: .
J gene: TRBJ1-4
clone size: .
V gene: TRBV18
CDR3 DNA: TGTGCCAGCTCACCACCTATCGGGGTCGGGGAAAAACTGTTTTTT
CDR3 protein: CASSPPIGVGEKLFF